The clone carrying this T cell receptor (beta chain) was detected only once. This entry comes from a study of blood T cell repertoires in COVID-19. The overall study: Acute and convalescent COVID-19 specimens originated in the United States, Italy and Spain.

Original analysis: Estimated nucleated cell counts came from reference gene primer amplification. The data were produced by immunoSEQ multiplex PCR, yet TCRdb's version contains in-frame clones alone and is incomplete. V and J calls and clone size are given by that table; D and trimming were obtained from the DNA. This sample has 90,000 to 120,000 clones, with more than 85% found just once. Sequenced sample: peripheral blood. The TCR was taken from a man in his fifties or sixties with acute or convalescent COVID-19.

The CDR3 loop reads CASSRNTGESTEAFF. The CDR3 DNA follows: TGTGCCAGCAGCCGGAATACAGGGGAGAGTACTGAAGCTTTCTTT. The chain links TRBV5-4 to TRBJ1-1; TRBD1 aligns across 7 bases. V was pared by 4 bases and J by 5 bases, with 11 bases of the junction left unmatched. Per the germline V gene, CDR1 is SGHNT and CDR2 is YYREEE (reference sequence). The CDR3 has 15 amino acids.